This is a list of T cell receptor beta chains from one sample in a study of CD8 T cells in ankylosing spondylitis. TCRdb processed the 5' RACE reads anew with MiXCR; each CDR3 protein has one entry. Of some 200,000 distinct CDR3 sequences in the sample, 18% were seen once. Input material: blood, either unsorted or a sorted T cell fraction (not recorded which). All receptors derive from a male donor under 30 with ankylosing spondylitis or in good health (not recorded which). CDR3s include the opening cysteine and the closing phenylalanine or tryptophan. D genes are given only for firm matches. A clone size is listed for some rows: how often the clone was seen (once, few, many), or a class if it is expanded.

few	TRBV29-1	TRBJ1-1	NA	CSVVAGGLNTEAFF	TGCAGCGTTGTGGCGGGGGGCTTGAACACTGAAGCTTTCTTT
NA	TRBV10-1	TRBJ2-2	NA	CASSATVYGGELFF	TGCGCCAGCAGTGCGACAGTCTACGGGGGGGAGCTGTTTTTT
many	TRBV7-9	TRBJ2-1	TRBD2	CASRPSGFYNEQFF	TGTGCCAGCAGGCCTAGCGGTTTCTACAATGAGCAGTTCTTC
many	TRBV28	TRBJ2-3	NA	CASRQATGNRPDTQYF	TGTGCCAGCAGGCAAGCCACCGGGAACAGGCCCGATACGCAGTATTTT
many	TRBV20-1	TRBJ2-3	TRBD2	CSAPTSGTFSDTQYF	TGCAGTGCCCCTACCAGCGGGACCTTCTCAGATACGCAGTATTTT
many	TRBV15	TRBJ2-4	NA	CATSRVGAGQTKNIQYF	TGTGCCACCAGCAGAGTAGGTGCAGGGCAGACAAAAAACATTCAGTACTTC
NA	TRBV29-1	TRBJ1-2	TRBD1	CSVDTGDF	TGCAGCGTGGACACAGGGGACTTC
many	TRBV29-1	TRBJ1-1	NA	CSAGVGQNTEAFF	TGCAGCGCTGGGGTAGGACAGAACACTGAAGCTTTCTTT
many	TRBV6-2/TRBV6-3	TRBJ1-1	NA	CASGPPGSEAFF	TGTGCCAGCGGCCCCCCAGGGAGTGAAGCTTTCTTT
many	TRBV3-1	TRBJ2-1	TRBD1	CASSQGWGQGVNEQFF	TGTGCCAGCAGCCAAGGTTGGGGACAGGGTGTCAATGAGCAGTTCTTC
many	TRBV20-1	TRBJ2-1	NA	CSARDVGGATYNEQFF	TGCAGTGCTAGAGACGTGGGCGGAGCAACCTACAATGAGCAGTTCTTC
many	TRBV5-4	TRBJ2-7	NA	CASSLGPLSYEQYF	TGTGCCAGCAGCTTAGGGCCCCTCTCCTACGAGCAGTACTTC
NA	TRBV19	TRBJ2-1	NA	CASLVDNEQFF	TGTGCCAGTCTCGTTGACAATGAGCAGTTCTTC
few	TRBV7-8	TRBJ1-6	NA	CASRPARGSNSPLHF	TGTGCCAGCAGGCCCGCAAGAGGGTCGAATTCACCCCTCCACTTT
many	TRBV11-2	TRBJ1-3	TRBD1	CASQRGQPSSGNTIYF	TGTGCCAGCCAACGGGGACAGCCTAGCTCTGGAAACACCATATATTTT
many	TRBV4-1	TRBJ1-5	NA	CASSQAGRGAGPQHF	TGCGCCAGCAGCCAAGCTGGCAGGGGAGCGGGGCCCCAGCATTTT
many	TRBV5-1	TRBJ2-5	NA	CASSLAVGRLQETQYF	TGCGCCAGCAGCTTGGCCGTCGGAAGGCTCCAAGAGACCCAGTACTTC
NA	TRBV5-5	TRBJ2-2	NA	CASSLAGNTGELFF	TGTGCCAGCAGCTTGGCAGGAAACACCGGGGAGCTGTTTTTT
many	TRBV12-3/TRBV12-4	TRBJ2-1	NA	CASSPTDNEQFF	TGTGCCAGCAGCCCGACAGACAATGAGCAGTTCTTC
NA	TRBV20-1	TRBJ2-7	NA	CSASWGYEQYF	TGCAGTGCTAGCTGGGGGTACGAGCAGTACTTC
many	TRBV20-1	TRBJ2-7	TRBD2	CSARPGTSGFYEQYF	TGCAGTGCCAGGCCCGGGACTAGCGGGTTCTACGAGCAGTACTTC
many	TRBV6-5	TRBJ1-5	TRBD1	CASRGQGGQPQHF	TGTGCCAGCAGGGGACAGGGGGGCCAGCCCCAGCATTTT
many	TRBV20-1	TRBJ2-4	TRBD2	CSALTGTRWNIQYF	TGCAGTGCACTTACCGGGACTAGGTGGAACATTCAGTACTTC
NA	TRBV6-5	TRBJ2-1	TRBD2	CASSYLPGGPSGEQFF	TGTGCCAGCAGTTACTTGCCGGGAGGGCCTTCGGGTGAGCAGTTCTTC
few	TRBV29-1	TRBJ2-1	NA	CSGIGIRASSYNEQFF	TGCAGCGGAATAGGTATACGGGCCAGCTCCTACAATGAGCAGTTCTTC
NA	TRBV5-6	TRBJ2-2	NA	CASSVRPRGDTGELFF	TGTGCCAGCAGCGTAAGACCCAGGGGTGACACCGGGGAGCTGTTTTTT
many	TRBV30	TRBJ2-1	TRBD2	CAWSVWGLAGGEQFF	TGTGCCTGGAGTGTTTGGGGACTAGCGGGAGGTGAGCAGTTCTTC
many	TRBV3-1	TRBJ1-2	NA	CASSPAGRGYTF	TGTGCCAGCAGCCCGGCGGGCCGAGGCTACACCTTC
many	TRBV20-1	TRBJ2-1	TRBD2	CSARDWGSGTSVQFF	TGCAGTGCTAGAGATTGGGGTAGCGGGACATCGGTACAGTTCTTC
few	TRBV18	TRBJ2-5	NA	CASSPGSGTQYF	TGTGCCAGCTCACCAGGCAGCGGGACCCAGTACTTC
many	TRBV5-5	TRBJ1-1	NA	CASSPRGGLTEAFF	TGTGCCAGCAGCCCAAGGGGGGGGCTCACTGAAGCTTTCTTT
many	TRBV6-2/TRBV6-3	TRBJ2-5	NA	CASSSGLERETQYF	TGTGCCAGCAGTTCGGGCTTAGAACGGGAGACCCAGTACTTC
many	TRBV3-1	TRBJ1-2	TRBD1	CASSQVAPGRQGANYGYTF	TGTGCCAGCAGCCAAGTTGCACCCGGCCGACAGGGAGCGAACTATGGCTACACCTTC
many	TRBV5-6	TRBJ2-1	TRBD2	CASSLGAGAYNEQFF	TGTGCCAGCAGCTTGGGAGCGGGAGCCTACAATGAGCAGTTCTTC
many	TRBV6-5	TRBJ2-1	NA	CATRSASSINEQFF	TGTGCCACCAGGTCGGCTAGCTCCATCAATGAGCAGTTCTTC
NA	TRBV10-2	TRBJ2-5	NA	CATALGETQYF	TGCGCCACCGCTTTGGGAGAGACCCAGTACTTC
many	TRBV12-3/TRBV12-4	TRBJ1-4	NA	CASRRRRSNEKLFF	TGTGCCAGCAGGCGGAGACGGAGTAATGAAAAACTGTTTTTT
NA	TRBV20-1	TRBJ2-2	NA	CSARTSGELFF	TGCAGTGCTAGGACCTCCGGGGAGCTGTTTTTT
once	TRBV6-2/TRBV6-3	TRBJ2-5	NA	CASRPDSKETQYF	TGTGCCAGCAGGCCGGACAGTAAAGAGACCCAGTACTTC
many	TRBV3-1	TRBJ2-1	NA	CASSQGTLPFF	TGTGCCAGCAGCCAAGGGACGTTGCCGTTCTTC